The 5 T cell receptor beta chains below come from one sample, sequenced in a study of early T cells in non-severe SARS-CoV-2 infection. A single record per CDR3 protein comes from TCRdb applying MiXCR to the 5' RACE reads. The table lists approximately 68,000 distinct CDR3 sequences, around 9.1% of them singletons. The sample consisted of whole blood, taken at baseline. The source is an adult who was a healthcare worker with PCR-confirmed SARS-CoV-2 infection or an uninfected control (not recorded which).

The CDR3 sequence is CASSPAGTGDYGYTF. The CDR3, as DNA: TGTGCCAGCTCACCAGCCGGGACAGGCGACTATGGCTACACCTTC. The chain recombines TRBV18 with TRBJ1-2, with 8 bases that match TRBD1. This CDR3 is built from 15 residues. The V gene end was trimmed by 2 bases and the J gene end by 3 bases; junction bases not matched to a gene: 5. Germline V CDR1 and CDR2: KGHSH, LQKENI. Filled out from reference TRBV18 and TRBJ1-2, the complete variable domain reads NAGVMQNPRHLVRRRGQEARLRCSPMKGHSHVYWYRQLPEEGLKFMVYLQKENIIDESGMPKERFSAEFPKEGPSILRIQQVVRGDSAAYFCASSPAGTGDYGYTFGSGTRLTVV.

The J gene is TRBJ2-7, the V gene TRBV29-1, with 10 nucleotides matching TRBD1. CDR1 is SQVTM, CDR2 ANQGSEA, per germline. CDR3 length: 17 amino acids. V shed 5 bases, J shed 0 bases, and the junction held 13 bases outside the gene matches. CDR3 region: CSVMTGGSDFLSYEQYF. DNA of the CDR3: TGCAGCGTTATGACAGGGGGCTCCGACTTCCTCTCCTACGAGCAGTACTTC.

This clonotype was recorded a few times. V usage is TRBV2 and J usage is TRBJ2-7; 7 bases are a match to TRBD1. Germline-derived CDR1 and CDR2 are SNHLY and FYNNEI. CDR3 length: 14 residues. V dropped 6 bases and J dropped 6; count of bases not matched to a gene: 11. This chain's CDR3 is CASSPRAEGAEQYF. CDR3 bases: TGTGCCAGCAGCCCGAGGGCCGAGGGGGCCGAGCAGTACTTC.

The chain is built from TRBV10-3 and TRBJ2-3, with D perhaps TRBD1 (6 bases). CDR3 length: 18 amino acids. Trimming stripped 4 bases from V and 1 base from J, with 21 bases between. In germline, CDR1 is ENHRY, CDR2 SYGVKD. The CDR3 loop is CAISGDTGHGLRTDTQYF. CDR3 nucleotide sequence: TGTGCCATCAGTGGGGACACAGGACATGGTTTACGCACAGATACGCAGTATTTT.

This clonotype has a count of ten or more. The CDR3, as DNA: TGTGCCAGCAGCTTAGCGGGAACAGGGCTCTCTGGGGCCAACGTCCTGACTTTC. Amino acid sequence: CASSLAGTGLSGANVLTF. This sequence joins TRBV7-6 and TRBJ2-6; TRBD1 is a possible D gene (6 bases). Germline loops: CDR1 SGHVS, CDR2 FNYEAQ. This CDR3 comprises 18 residues. V was clipped by 0 bases and J by 0 bases, with 12 bases between them.